This T cell receptor (beta chain) was observed in a study of T cell responses to AZD1222 COVID-19 vaccine. Whole-study results and caveats: The study sampled repertoires only after the peak T cell response.

Worth noting for this clone: Its antigen is as yet unknown.

Assay: immunoSEQ multiplex PCR; the TCRdb copy retains only in-frame clones and omits some. Of about 61,000 clones listed, roughly four fifths are singletons. Germline lookup yields CDR1 SGHRS and CDR2 YFSETQ. CDR3 length: 14 residues. The V end was cut by 1 base, the J end by 4 bases, with 10 bases between. This sample comprised peripheral blood, obtained 28 days after the second AZD1222 dose. The chain links TRBV5-1 to TRBJ2-3; a possible D gene is TRBD1 (6 bases). This TCR was recovered from an adult who received the AZD1222 COVID-19 vaccine. The CDR3: CASSLTGSPDTQYF. The CDR3 DNA reads TGCGCCAGCAGCTTGACAGGGAGCCCAGATACGCAGTATTTT.